This paragraph covers one T cell receptor (beta chain) sequence. Its antigen is still unknown. Losses at the gene ends were 4 bases for V and 4 bases for J; bases not matched to a gene: 13. Germline V gives CDR1 LNHDA, CDR2 SQIVND (reference sequence). The CDR3 sequence is 18 residues long. In the case of 5 or 6 patients, the CD4+ cells were sorted into CD25+CD127- cells. In alopecia areata patients, both lesional scalp punch biopsies and peripheral blood were collected. CD4+ and CD8+ T cells were sorted from PBMCs stained for CD3, CD4 and CD8. This specimen belongs to a study of CD8+ T cells in alopecia areata. Study-level findings and limits: Alphabeta T cells residing in normal skin are also sequenced in scalp samples. Alopecia totalis/universalis scalp especially showed more expanded CD8+ clones than normal scalp.

Sequencing relied on a cDNA template that was reverse transcribed from extracted RNA. This table comes from immunoSEQ multiplex PCR, and its TCRdb copy is limited to in-frame clones, with some not included. The data show tens of thousands of clones, roughly two thirds seen once. Sequencing was carried out using CD4+ Tregs sorted from blood. The clonotype originates from a human donor with alopecia areata. The chain links TRBV19 to TRBJ1-6; 7 bases map to TRBD1. CDR3 region: CASSTERPGTVYNSPLHF. CDR3 bases: TGTGCCAGTAGTACGGAAAGACCCGGGACAGTTTATAATTCACCCCTCCACTTT.